This TCR beta chain was obtained from a study of T cell repertoires in cytomegalovirus infection. The overall study: Well-studied HLA-B-restricted CMV epitopes were used in the study alongside recently identified HLA-C-restricted ones. The public TCR beta signatures pointed to both CMV infection and matching HLA type. Notes on the study in general: Cumulative public TCR beta family frequency identified CMV carriers with the relevant HLA. Across the ex vivo response, the dominant clonotypes were HLA-C-restricted CMV-specific TCR beta clonotypes.

CDR3 length: 15 residues. Germline V gives CDR1 MNHNS, CDR2 SASEGT. With 6 bases removed from V and 0 bases from J, the gap between germline ends came to 14 bases. This clonotype has a handful of counts. Its antigen is not known. TCRdb passed the reads through MiXCR, listing each CDR3 protein once. This sample has some 120,000 distinct CDR3 sequences, with about 31% found just once. J is TRBJ1-1 and V is TRBV6-1; D perhaps matches TRBD1 (5 bases). This TCR was sampled from a human donor in good health (CMV status not recorded). Some clones in this sample may be carry-over from other donors' samples. The sample consisted of CD8+ T cells from cultured PBMCs, taken from culture after CMV antigen stimulation. Written as DNA, the CDR3 is TGTGCCAGCAGCATCAGGACAACCATGAACACTGAAGCTTTCTTT. This translates into CASSIRTTMNTEAFF.